This note documents a single T cell receptor (beta chain) sequence. The data derive from a study of shared clonotypes between healthy human individuals. Only Caucasian adults living in Nashville, Tennessee made up the donor group. Trimming cost V 5 bases and J 5 bases; bases outside gene matches: 5. The CDR3 has 13 amino acids. Germline CDR1 is GTSNPN and CDR2 is SVGIG (reference sequence). The table came from immunoSEQ multiplex PCR; TCRdb's copy has only in-frame clones and leaves some out. Of 2 million to 2.5 million clones listed, around 95% are singletons. The gene calls are TRBV30 and TRBJ2-3; 9 bases agree with TRBD2. This clonotype was obtained from a man younger than 35 in good health. The specimen sequenced was naive CD4+ T cells sorted from blood. Subset specified: CD45RA+ positively selected. The CDR3 bases are TGTGCCTGGGGGGTAGCGGGGGAAGATACGCAGTATTTT. Its translation is CAWGVAGEDTQYF.